These T cell receptor beta chains were read from a single sample in a study of T-cell reconstitution after alpha-beta-depleted transplantation in children. TCRdb passed the PCR reads through MiXCR, listing each CDR3 protein once. Of about 610,000 distinct CDR3 sequences listed, about 10% are singletons. The sequenced sample was PBMCs from the stem cell graft donor, obtained from the stem cell graft. These receptors came from a human donor who donated a stem cell graft to a child with acute myeloid leukemia. Both conserved end residues are part of each CDR3. The D gene is left open where the match is weak. Size values are once, few and many counts, or a class for expanded clones, and some rows have none.

V	D	J	size	CDR3	DNA
TRBV12-5	TRBD2	TRBJ2-3	NA	CASGLSGRGDLDTQYF	TGTGCTAGTGGCTTAAGCGGGAGGGGAGATTTGGATACGCAGTATTTT
TRBV29-1	NA	TRBJ2-3	few	CSVGAGGTDTQYF	TGCAGCGTTGGGGCCGGGGGCACAGATACGCAGTATTTT
TRBV7-8	NA	TRBJ2-3	NA	CASRAGETDTQYF	TGTGCCAGCAGGGCAGGGGAAACAGATACGCAGTATTTT
TRBV29-1	NA	TRBJ2-5	many	CSVVRSDRAQYF	TGCAGCGTTGTTCGGTCGGATAGGGCCCAGTACTTC
TRBV29-1	TRBD1	TRBJ1-5	many	CSVKGQQNQPQHF	TGCAGCGTTAAGGGACAGCAAAATCAGCCCCAGCATTTT
TRBV20-1	NA	TRBJ1-2	NA	CSASLLGSLLALGYTF	TGCAGTGCTAGCCTACTTGGGTCACTTTTAGCGCTCGGCTACACCTTC
TRBV3-1	NA	TRBJ2-1	few	CASSPAGRSSYNEQFF	TGTGCCAGCAGCCCGGCGGGCCGAAGCTCCTACAATGAGCAGTTCTTC
TRBV7-9	NA	TRBJ2-7	few	CASSLLGGTYEQYF	TGTGCCAGCAGCTTACTCGGGGGTACCTACGAGCAGTACTTC
TRBV6-5	NA	TRBJ2-2	few	CASSYPGGGTGELFF	TGTGCCAGCAGTTACCCCGGCGGTGGCACCGGGGAGCTGTTTTTT
TRBV7-3	NA	TRBJ2-3	few	CASSPTLAQADTQYF	TGTGCCAGCAGCCCAACATTAGCGCAGGCAGATACGCAGTATTTT
TRBV6-2/TRBV6-3	NA	TRBJ2-1	many	CASKNTRGALPLSYNEQFF	TGTGCCAGCAAAAACACCAGGGGAGCACTTCCCCTCTCCTACAATGAGCAGTTCTTC
TRBV7-9	NA	TRBJ2-1	NA	CASSLAGPWEQFF	TGTGCCAGCAGCTTAGCTGGCCCGTGGGAGCAGTTCTTC
TRBV7-2	TRBD1	TRBJ1-2	NA	CASSLGSRGRGYGYTF	TGTGCCAGCAGCTTAGGTTCGAGGGGGCGCGGGTATGGCTACACCTTC
TRBV18	TRBD2	TRBJ2-1	many	CASSPPYLAGGDEQFF	TGTGCCAGCTCACCACCGTATCTAGCGGGAGGGGATGAGCAGTTCTTC
TRBV11-2	TRBD2	TRBJ2-5	NA	CASSRPRLAGARETQYF	TGTGCCAGCAGCCGACCTAGACTAGCGGGAGCTCGAGAGACCCAGTACTTC
TRBV20-1	NA	TRBJ2-1	many	CSAIRWGTGRDFYNEQFF	TGCAGTGCTATTCGTTGGGGGACGGGACGGGACTTCTACAATGAGCAGTTCTTC
TRBV9	TRBD1	TRBJ2-3	NA	CASSVGTGETDTQYF	TGTGCCAGCAGCGTAGGGACAGGGGAGACAGATACGCAGTATTTT
TRBV7-2	TRBD1	TRBJ2-7	many	CASSTSGGQGEQYF	TGTGCCAGCAGCACATCGGGTGGACAGGGGGAGCAGTACTTC
TRBV4-3	TRBD2	TRBJ2-5	many	CASSLTGTSGEETQYF	TGCGCCAGCAGCCTAACCGGGACTAGCGGAGAAGAGACCCAGTACTTC
TRBV7-2	NA	TRBJ2-1	few	CASTLDYRAGGEQFF	TGTGCCAGCACCCTGGACTACCGAGCTGGGGGTGAGCAGTTCTTC
TRBV12-3/TRBV12-4	NA	TRBJ1-5	many	CASSFNSNQPQHF	TGTGCCAGCAGTTTTAATAGCAATCAGCCCCAGCATTTT
TRBV5-6	TRBD1	TRBJ1-1	NA	CASSFWHDRVGTEAFF	TGTGCCAGCAGCTTTTGGCACGACAGGGTAGGCACTGAAGCTTTCTTT
TRBV28	NA	TRBJ2-7	many	CASSDWSEQYF	TGTGCCAGCAGCGATTGGTCCGAGCAGTACTTC
TRBV19	TRBD2	TRBJ2-3	many	CASSIGLAGGPDTQYF	TGTGCCAGTAGTATCGGACTAGCGGGAGGTCCGGATACGCAGTATTTT
TRBV15	TRBD1	TRBJ1-5	NA	CATSRDRQGSQPQHF	TGTGCCACCAGCAGAGATCGACAGGGGTCTCAGCCCCAGCATTTT
TRBV29-1	NA	TRBJ1-2	few	CSADPGAYGYTF	TGCAGCGCCGACCCAGGGGCCTATGGCTACACCTTC
TRBV5-1	TRBD2	TRBJ2-1	NA	CASSPGRGGYNEQFF	TGCGCCAGCAGCCCGGGACGGGGGGGATACAATGAGCAGTTCTTC
TRBV20-1	NA	TRBJ2-1	many	CSASPGRKSLNNEQFF	TGCAGTGCTAGCCCCGGCAGGAAATCCCTAAACAATGAGCAGTTCTTC
TRBV5-1	NA	TRBJ2-5	NA	CASSPRRRGQETQYF	TGCGCCAGCAGCCCCCGGCGGCGGGGCCAAGAGACCCAGTACTTC